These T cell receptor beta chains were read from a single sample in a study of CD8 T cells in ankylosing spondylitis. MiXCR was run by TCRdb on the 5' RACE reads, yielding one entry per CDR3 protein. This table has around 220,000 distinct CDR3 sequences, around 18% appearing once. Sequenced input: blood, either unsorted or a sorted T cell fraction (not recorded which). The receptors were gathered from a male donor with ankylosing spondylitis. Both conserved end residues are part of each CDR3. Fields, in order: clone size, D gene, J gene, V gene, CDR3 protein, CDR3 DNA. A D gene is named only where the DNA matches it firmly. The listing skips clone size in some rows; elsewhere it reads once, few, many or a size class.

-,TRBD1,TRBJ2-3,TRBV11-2,CASSPGGTGASTDTQYF,TGTGCCAGCAGCCCAGGGGGGACAGGAGCTAGCACAGATACGCAGTATTTT
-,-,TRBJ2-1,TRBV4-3,CASSQDSRPLNEQFF,TGCGCCAGCAGCCAAGATTCTAGGCCGCTAAATGAGCAGTTCTTC
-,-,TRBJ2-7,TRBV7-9,CASSSPLVATYEQYF,TGTGCCAGCAGCTCGCCCCTGGTGGCAACCTACGAGCAGTACTTC
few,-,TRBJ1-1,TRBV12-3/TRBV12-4,CASSLGTLGTEAFF,TGTGCCAGCAGTTTGGGGACCCTGGGGACTGAAGCTTTCTTT
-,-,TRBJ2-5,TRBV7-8,CASSLAVSLQETQYF,TGTGCCAGCAGCTTAGCGGTCTCCCTACAAGAGACCCAGTACTTC
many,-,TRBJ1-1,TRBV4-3,CASSQDPGLITEAFF,TGCGCCAGCAGCCAAGATCCGGGGCTTATCACTGAAGCTTTCTTT
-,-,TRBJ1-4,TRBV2,CASTGYSSPTNEKLFF,TGTGCCAGCACCGGGTACAGCTCCCCAACTAATGAAAAACTGTTTTTT
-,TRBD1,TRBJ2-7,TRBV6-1,CASSDRGRVPYEQYF,TGTGCCAGCAGCGACAGGGGACGAGTACCCTACGAGCAGTACTTC
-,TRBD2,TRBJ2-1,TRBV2,CASTEGRVPYNEQFF,TGTGCCAGCACCGAAGGGAGGGTGCCCTACAATGAGCAGTTCTTC
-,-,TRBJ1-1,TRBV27,CASSPRIEGTEAFF,TGTGCCAGCAGTCCCCGTATAGAGGGCACTGAAGCTTTCTTT
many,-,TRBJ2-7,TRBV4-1,CASSQDVDRQPGYF,TGCGCCAGCAGCCAAGATGTCGACAGACAGCCGGGGTACTTC
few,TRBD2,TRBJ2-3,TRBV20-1,CSAREIAGNTDTQYF,TGCAGTGCTAGGGAGATAGCGGGAAACACAGATACGCAGTATTTT
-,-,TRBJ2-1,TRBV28,CASSFPPSINEQFF,TGTGCCAGCAGTTTCCCCCCTAGCATCAATGAGCAGTTCTTC
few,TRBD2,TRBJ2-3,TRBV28,CASSLRSGRSSTDTQYF,TGTGCCAGCAGTTTACGGAGCGGGAGGTCTAGCACAGATACGCAGTATTTT
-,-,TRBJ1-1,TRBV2,CASSEGHGGLGTEAFF,TGTGCCAGCAGTGAAGGGCATGGGGGTCTGGGCACTGAAGCTTTCTTT
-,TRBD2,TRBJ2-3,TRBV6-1,CASSRGRAGTDTQYF,TGTGCCAGCAGTCGCGGGAGGGCCGGCACAGATACGCAGTATTTT
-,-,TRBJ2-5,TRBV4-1,CASSQDLLTQETQYF,TGCGCCAGCAGCCAAGATCTGCTGACCCAAGAGACCCAGTACTTC
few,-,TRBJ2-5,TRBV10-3,CAISDPQETQYF,TGTGCCATCAGTGATCCCCAAGAGACCCAGTACTTC
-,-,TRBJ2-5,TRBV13,CASSPAGRSQETQYF,TGTGCCAGCAGCCCGGCGGGGAGGTCCCAAGAGACCCAGTACTTC
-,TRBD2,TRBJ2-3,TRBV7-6,CASSPGVSGVAITQYF,TGTGCCAGCAGCCCTGGGGTTAGCGGGGTCGCGATTACGCAGTATTTT
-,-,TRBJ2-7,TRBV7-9,CASSAQGGGLYEQYF,TGTGCCAGCAGCGCCCAGGGGGGGGGACTCTACGAGCAGTACTTC
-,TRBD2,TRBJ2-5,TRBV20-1,CSARDTSVGETQYF,TGCAGTGCTAGAGATACTAGCGTTGGGGAGACCCAGTACTTC
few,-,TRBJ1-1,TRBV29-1,CSVLLGLGTEAFF,TGCAGCGTGCTGTTGGGGTTGGGCACTGAAGCTTTCTTT
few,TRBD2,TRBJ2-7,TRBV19,CASSRLAGAYEQYF,TGTGCCAGTAGTCGACTAGCGGGGGCCTACGAGCAGTACTTC
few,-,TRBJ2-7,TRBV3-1,CASSLEWTSSYEQYF,TGTGCCAGCAGCCTGGAGTGGACGTCCTCCTACGAGCAGTACTTC
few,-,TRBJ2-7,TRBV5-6,CASSLGKTYGEQYF,TGTGCCAGCAGCTTGGGCAAAACGTATGGCGAGCAGTACTTC
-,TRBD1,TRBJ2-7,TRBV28,CASSVTGTSYEQYF,TGTGCCAGCAGCGTGACAGGGACCTCCTACGAGCAGTACTTC